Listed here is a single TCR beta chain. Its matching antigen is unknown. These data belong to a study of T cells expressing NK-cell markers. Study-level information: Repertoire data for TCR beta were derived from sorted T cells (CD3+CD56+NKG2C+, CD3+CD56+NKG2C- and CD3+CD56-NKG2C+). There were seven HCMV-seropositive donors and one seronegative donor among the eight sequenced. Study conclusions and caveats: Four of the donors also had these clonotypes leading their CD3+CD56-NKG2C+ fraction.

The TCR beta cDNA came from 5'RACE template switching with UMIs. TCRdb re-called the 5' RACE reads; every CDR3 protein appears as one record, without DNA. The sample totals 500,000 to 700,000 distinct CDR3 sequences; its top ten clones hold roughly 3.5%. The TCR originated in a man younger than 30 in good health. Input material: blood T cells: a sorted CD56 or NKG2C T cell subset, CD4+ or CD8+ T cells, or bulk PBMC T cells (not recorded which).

The CDR3 region is CASSLSGHVTDTQYF. V and J are TRBV12-3 or TRBV12-4 and TRBJ2-3. CDR3 length equals 15 residues.